This T cell receptor beta chain appears in the sequencing data of a study of T cells in Graves' hyperthyroidism and ophthalmopathy. The germline gives CDR1 GTSNPN, CDR2 SVGIG (reference sequence). The CDR3 has 14 residues. The V end was cut by 3 bases, the J end by 0 bases, with 12 bases between. TCR beta CDR3 regions were amplified from RNA transcripts. Using the HTBI primer set, a first-round RT-PCR was run on the TCR CDR3. TCRdb analysed the multiplex PCR reads with MiXCR anew, one entry per CDR3 protein. The sample lists hundreds of thousands of distinct CDR3 sequences; approximately 14% were seen once.

The chain carries TRBV30 and TRBJ2-7; tentative D call: TRBD2 (5 bases). The clonotype originates from a woman in her forties with Graves' ophthalmopathy. Sequenced sample: blood. CDR3 loop: CAWRREGGSYEQYF. The CDR3 nucleotides read TGTGCCTGGAGGAGGGAAGGTGGCTCCTACGAGCAGTACTTC.